Listed here are 23 T cell receptor beta chains from one sample, sequenced in a study of regulatory T cells in long-lasting Graves disease. Scientists built the TCR library using RNA that was extracted from PBMCs. TCRdb re-called the reads with MiXCR, one entry per CDR3 protein. The repertoire has approximately 1,000 distinct CDR3 sequences, 74% of them found once; the top ten carry 9.6%. Specimen: peripheral blood mononuclear cells (PBMCs), collected with antithyroid drug treatment, in newly diagnosed or persistent Graves disease (not recorded which). Receptors were obtained from a woman aged 40-49 years with Graves disease.

This clonotype has just a few counts. V and J are TRBV19 and TRBJ2-5, with a weak D call TRBD1 (5 bases). V dropped 7 bases and J dropped 3 bases, with 18 bases sitting between them. Germline-derived CDR1 and CDR2 are LNHDA and SQIVND (reference sequence). This CDR3 spans 15 amino acids. Here the CDR3 reads CASKPSRGFEETQYF. CDR3 sequence (DNA): TGTGCCAGTAAGCCCTCTAGGGGTTTTGAAGAGACCCAGTACTTC. The full variable domain, rest sourced from reference TRBV19 and TRBJ2-5, is DGGITQSPKYLFRKEGQNVTLSCEQNLNHDAMYWYRQDPGQGLRLIYYSQIVNDFQKGDIAEGYSVSREKKESFPLTVTSAQKNPTAFYLCASKPSRGFEETQYFGPGTRLLVL.

V and J are TRBV11-3 and TRBJ2-4; D is perhaps TRBD2 (6 bases). V lost 5 bases and J 5 bases, leaving 13 bases between the germline ends. The CDR3 runs to 14 residues. The germline CDR1 and CDR2 sequences are SGHNT and YENEEA. This CDR3 reads CASSVGGFQNIQYF. CDR3 bases: TGTGCCAGCAGCGTTGGGGGGTTCCAAAACATTCAGTACTTC.

The V and J genes are TRBV6-2 or TRBV6-3 and TRBJ2-7; TRBD2 matches 7 bases. Trimming took 6 bases from V and 4 from J; bases not matched to a gene: 12. This CDR3 has 15 amino acids. The germline V gene encodes CDR1 MNHEY and CDR2 SVGEGT. The CDR3 DNA follows: TGTGCCAGCAGCCCCGGGAGGTCGATGAGGTACGAGCAGTACTTC. Translation gives CASSPGRSMRYEQYF.

V is TRBV29-1 and J is TRBJ2-1; D uncertain. Germline CDR1 is SQVTM and CDR2 is ANQGSEA. The CDR3 is 12 residues long. Trimming removed 3 bases at V and 9 bases at J, with 12 bases between. CDR3 DNA: TGCAGCGTTGAGCTTCCGCGTACTGAGCAGTTCTTC. This codes for CSVELPRTEQFF.

The genes are TRBV28 and TRBJ2-1; D is unresolved. Per the germline V gene, CDR1 is MDHEN and CDR2 is SYDVKM. This CDR3 is built from 15 residues. The V end lost 2 bases, the J end lost 0 bases, and 8 bases lay between the germline ends. For the CDR3, the DNA is TGTGCCAGCAGTTTACCGGGTTACTCCTACAATGAGCAGTTCTTC. Its translation: CASSLPGYSYNEQFF. Supplemented by reference TRBV28 and TRBJ2-1, the full variable domain reads DVKVTQSSRYLVKRTGEKVFLECVQDMDHENMFWYRQDPGLGLRLIYFSYDVKMKEKGDIPEGYSVSREKKERFSLILESASTNQTSMYLCASSLPGYSYNEQFFGPGTRLTVL.

V is TRBV19 and J is TRBJ2-1; D not resolved. V was clipped by 5 bases and J by 5 bases, with 10 bases between them. The CDR3 loop spans 13 amino acids. Germline CDR1 and CDR2: LNHDA and SQIVND (reference sequence). The CDR3 DNA follows: TGTGCCAGTAGTCCCGACCAACACAATGAGCAGTTCTTC. Protein product: CASSPDQHNEQFF.

This clonotype appeared a few times. V is TRBV12-3 or TRBV12-4 and J is TRBJ2-5; D uncertain. The V and J ends lost 1 base and 4 bases respectively, with 10 bases between them. The CDR3 runs to 14 residues. CDR3 nucleotide sequence: TGTGCCAGCAGTTTAGATGGCAGAGTAGAGACCCAGTACTTC. Amino acid sequence: CASSLDGRVETQYF.

V and J are TRBV11-2 and TRBJ2-3, with 15 bases fitting TRBD2. The germline V gene has CDR1 SGHAT and CDR2 FQNNGV. The V segment lost 5 bases and the J segment 3 bases; nucleotides outside the gene matches: 3. The CDR3 contains 16 residues. The CDR3 sequence: CASSEGLAGGTDTQYF. In DNA, the CDR3 is TGTGCCAGCAGCGAGGGACTAGCGGGAGGAACAGATACGCAGTATTTT.

The V call is TRBV20-1, the J call TRBJ2-6; tentatively, D is TRBD1 (5 bases). The CDR3 runs to 14 residues. CDR1 and CDR2 from the germline V gene are DFQATT and SNEGSKA (reference sequence). V shed 1 base and J shed 2 bases, with 6 bases lying between them. CDR3 sequence (DNA): TGCAGTGCTAGAGTAGGGGCTGGGGCCAACGTCCTGACTTTC. As protein: CSARVGAGANVLTF.

This clonotype was observed a few times. The J gene is TRBJ2-1, the V gene TRBV7-6; D ambiguous. Germline CDR1 reads SGHVS; CDR2 reads FNYEAQ. The ends were cut back, 4 bases at V and 3 bases at J, with 4 bases in the middle. The CDR3 is made up of 12 amino acids. In nucleotides, the CDR3 is TGTGCCAGCAGCTACGACTACAATGAGCAGTTCTTC. It translates to CASSYDYNEQFF.

The rearrangement links TRBV6-2 or TRBV6-3 to TRBJ2-2, with 8 bases fitting TRBD2. This CDR3 comprises 14 residues. With V trimmed by 6 bases and J by 5 bases, 5 bases remained unmatched. CDR1 is MNHEY and CDR2 is SVGEGT in the germline V gene. The CDR3 coding sequence is TGTGCCAGCAGCCAGGGACTAGGGACCGGGGAGCTGTTTTTT. It specifies CASSQGLGTGELFF.

The rearrangement uses TRBV11-1 and TRBJ2-7; weak D call: TRBD1 (6 bases). Per the germline V gene, CDR1 is SGHAT and CDR2 is FQDESV (reference sequence). The V end was cut by 5 bases, the J end by 0 bases, with 14 bases between. The CDR3 runs to 15 residues. CDR3 in amino acids: CASSLLIGGSYEQYF. The CDR3 region has the DNA TGTGCCAGCAGCCTACTAATAGGGGGCTCCTACGAGCAGTACTTC.

This chain joins TRBV14 and TRBJ2-7, with a tentative D call TRBD2 (6 bases). V was trimmed by 0 bases and J by 6 bases, leaving 18 bases between them. CDR3 length equals 16 residues. Looked up from germline, CDR1 is SGHDN and CDR2 is FVKESK. The DNA of the CDR3 is TGTGCCAGCAGCCAAGAACGACTAGTAACCGCCTCCGAGCAGTACTTC. This translates into CASSQERLVTASEQYF.

This clonotype was seen only a few times. The genes are TRBV14 and TRBJ2-4; a weak D match, TRBD1 (6 bases). Trimming removed 4 bases from V and 1 base from J, with 11 bases in between. The CDR3 loop spans 15 amino acids. Germline assignment: CDR1 SGHDN and CDR2 FVKESK. CDR3 sequence: CASSPQGMAKNIQYF. The CDR3 bases are TGTGCCAGCAGCCCTCAGGGGATGGCCAAAAACATTCAGTACTTC.

This chain connects TRBV18 to TRBJ2-7; TRBD1 agrees at 7 bases. V was clipped by 3 bases and J by 3 bases; unmatched bases: 8. The V gene's germline CDR1 is KGHSH and CDR2 LQKENI. This CDR3 has 15 amino acids. The CDR3 region has the DNA TGTGCCAGCTCACCCACAGACGACAGGGACTACGAGCAGTACTTC. This encodes CASSPTDDRDYEQYF. The full variable domain, completed using reference TRBV18 and TRBJ2-7, is NAGVMQNPRHLVRRRGQEARLRCSPMKGHSHVYWYRQLPEEGLKFMVYLQKENIIDESGMPKERFSAEFPKEGPSILRIQQVVRGDSAAYFCASSPTDDRDYEQYFGPGTRLTVT.

In this sample, this clonotype turned up once. The chain couples TRBV12-3 or TRBV12-4 to TRBJ2-6; D gene unclear. The V end was cut by 7 bases, the J end by 1 base, with 8 bases between. This CDR3 is built from 14 residues. The CDR3: CASNQLSGANVLTF. The CDR3 coding sequence is TGTGCCAGCAATCAGCTGTCTGGGGCCAACGTCCTGACTTTC.

This clonotype was seen once. This rearrangement joins TRBV7-6 to TRBJ2-1, with 9 bases aligning to TRBD2. Germline CDR1 and CDR2: SGHVS and FNYEAQ. V dropped 1 base and J dropped 11; count of bases not matched to a gene: 6. The CDR3 is made up of 14 amino acids. As DNA, the CDR3 is TGTGCCAGCAGCTTAGTAGGGCGGGAGGGCCAGCAGTTCTTC. It specifies CASSLVGREGQQFF.

The V and J genes are TRBV7-9 and TRBJ2-5, with 8 bases matching TRBD1. Germline CDR1 and CDR2: SEHNR and FQNEAQ (reference sequence). J gave up 2 bases and V 9 bases, and 8 bases lay outside the gene matches. The CDR3 is 14 residues long. The CDR3 sequence: CASTLGQAQETQYF. The CDR3 coding sequence is TGTGCCAGTACCTTGGGACAGGCACAAGAGACCCAGTACTTC.

This clonotype has a handful of counts. The chain links TRBV19 to TRBJ2-1; 9 bases align to TRBD1. V lost 5 bases, J lost 7 bases, and 3 bases stayed unmatched. Per germline, CDR1 LNHDA and CDR2 SQIVND (reference sequence). The CDR3 runs to 13 residues. The CDR3, as DNA: TGTGCCAGTAGTCCGACAGGGGGGAATGAGCAGTTCTTC. Translating gives CASSPTGGNEQFF.

The chain has TRBV12-3 or TRBV12-4 and TRBJ1-5, with a tentative D call TRBD1 (6 bases). Trimming removed 5 bases from V and 7 bases from J, with 12 bases in between. The length of the CDR3 is 13 residues. The CDR3 spells CASSTQGGQPQHF. In DNA form, the CDR3 reads TGTGCCAGCAGTACACAGGGTGGACAGCCCCAGCATTTT.

The chain links TRBV2 to TRBJ2-3; 10 bases align to TRBD1. Trimming took 6 bases from V and 3 from J; bases not matched to a gene: 0. Germline V gives CDR1 SNHLY, CDR2 FYNNEI. The CDR3 contains 13 residues. As DNA, the CDR3 is TGTGCCAGCAGGGGACAGGGGACAGATACGCAGTATTTT. This codes for CASRGQGTDTQYF. The variable domain in full, with the rest retrieved from reference TRBV2 and TRBJ2-3, is EPEVTQTPSHQVTQMGQEVILRCVPISNHLYFYWYRQILGQKVEFLVSFYNNEISEKSEIFDDQFSVERPDGSNFTLKIRSTKLEDSAMYFCASRGQGTDTQYFGPGTRLTVL.

This clonotype showed up just a few times. V is TRBV7-9 and J is TRBJ2-3, with a weak D call TRBD2 (6 bases). This CDR3 region has 12 residues. The V end was cut by 4 bases, the J end by 14 bases, with 16 bases between. Germline assignment: CDR1 SEHNR and CDR2 FQNEAQ (reference sequence). In DNA, the CDR3 is TGTGCCAGCAGCTCGATGCGGGGCCCTGGGTATTTT. The encoded protein is CASSSMRGPGYF.

This chain connects TRBV7-2 to TRBJ1-1; D may be TRBD1 (5 bases). Germline V gene lookup returns CDR1 SGHTA and CDR2 FQGNSA. The CDR3 is made up of 14 amino acids. The germline V and J ends were trimmed by 2 bases and 5 bases, with 12 bases remaining between them. The DNA for the CDR3 is TGTGCCAGCAGCTTACAGCCTCAGGGAACTGAAGCTTTCTTT. The encoded protein is CASSLQPQGTEAFF.